This T cell receptor (beta chain) was captured by sequencing in a study of CD8 T cells in ankylosing spondylitis. Findings and caveats of the study: What appeared characteristic of ankylosing spondylitis blood was a TCR beta motif of eight or nine highly homologous variants. Earlier reports found some motif variants in synovial fluid and blood in reactive arthritis.

With V trimmed by 2 bases and J by 5 bases, 4 bases remained unmatched. Germline-derived CDR1 and CDR2 are DFQATT and SNEGSKA (reference sequence). This CDR3 has 14 amino acids. This clonotype was seen at least ten times. Its antigen is still unknown. TCRdb reprocessed the 5' RACE reads with MiXCR, giving one entry per CDR3 protein. The sample holds 200,000 to 300,000 distinct CDR3 sequences, under 12% seen once. The source material was blood, either unsorted or a sorted T cell fraction (not recorded which). This sequence was found in a male donor with ankylosing spondylitis or in good health (not recorded which). This chain links TRBV20-1 with TRBJ1-4, with 8 bases fitting TRBD1. CDR3 residues: CSARIGQGNEKLFF. In DNA, the CDR3 is TGCAGTGCTAGAATCGGACAGGGCAATGAAAAACTGTTTTTT.